This is a list of T cell receptor beta chains from one sample in a study of HIV-infected patients and healthy controls. TCRdb used MiXCR to reprocess the 5' RACE reads, holding one entry per CDR3 protein. The table has around 6,800 distinct CDR3 sequences, roughly 7.4% seen once. The source material was blood, sampled before antiretroviral therapy. These receptors were collected from an adult with HIV infection. CDR3s include the opening cysteine and the closing phenylalanine or tryptophan.

V,length,J,CDR3
TRBV20-1,13,TRBJ1-4,CSARGDSGRKLFF
TRBV12-3/TRBV12-4,15,TRBJ1-5,CASSLRTGESQPQHF
TRBV7-9,16,TRBJ1-1,CAGSVDRGGVHTEAFF
TRBV28,14,TRBJ1-5,CASLTGRVGQPQHF
TRBV3-1,14,TRBJ1-1,CASSQERGFTQAFF
TRBV7-2,9,TRBJ2-7,CASSSPTRF
TRBV30,13,TRBJ1-1,CAWSVGGLTEAFF
TRBV12-3/TRBV12-4,16,TRBJ2-7,CASSQYGTAGGYEQYF
TRBV12-3/TRBV12-4,15,TRBJ2-1,CASSHSGGPYNEQFF
TRBV27,12,TRBJ2-1,CASSRGYNEQFF
TRBV27,14,TRBJ2-7,CASSLFGQNYEQYF
TRBV30,15,TRBJ2-1,CAWRGADLSDNEQFF
TRBV10-3,13,TRBJ2-1,CAIRERLNNEQFF
TRBV13,13,TRBJ2-3,CASSAVPADTQYF
TRBV7-2,14,TRBJ2-5,CASSPGLVQETQYF
TRBV7-8,15,TRBJ1-3,CASSLARQGGNTIYF
TRBV29-1,13,TRBJ1-4,CSTQDRGNEKLFF
TRBV5-4,15,TRBJ1-1,CASSSLDSAGSEAFF
TRBV19,14,TRBJ1-5,CASSPRHGGGPQHF
TRBV5-4,16,TRBJ1-2,CASSLVKGRVSYGYTF
TRBV28,16,TRBJ2-5,CASSPLRTGGQETQYF
TRBV29-1,12,TRBJ2-2,CSVAGGVGELFF
TRBV29-1,13,TRBJ2-7,CSVVAGGIDEQYF
TRBV12-3/TRBV12-4,16,TRBJ1-5,CASSSQGALWNQPQHF
TRBV10-3,14,TRBJ1-1,CAISEPGTGTEAFF
TRBV30,12,TRBJ1-1,CAWSPGDTEAFF